The 17 T cell receptor beta chains given below trace back to one sample, sequenced in a study of blood T cell repertoires in COVID-19. The method was immunoSEQ multiplex PCR; TCRdb's version includes in-frame clones alone and lacks a portion of them. The data contain 250,000 to 350,000 clones, approximately 86% of them seen just once; the ten biggest clones take up about an eighth. The sample consisted of peripheral blood. These receptors came from a woman in her sixties or seventies with COVID-19, enrolled during active disease.

CDR3 sequence: CASSLGGMNTEAFF. The CDR3 DNA reads as TGTGCCAGCAGCTTAGGGGGCATGAACACTGAAGCTTTCTTT. The chain combines TRBV11-3 with TRBJ1-1; weak D call: TRBD1 (5 bases). Germline loops: CDR1 SGHNT, CDR2 YENEEA. Trimming took off 1 base at V and 0 bases at J, with 6 bases between the two ends. This CDR3 has 14 residues.

In this sample, this clone turned up once. The chain joins TRBV2 to TRBJ1-2; D is perhaps TRBD1 (6 bases). CDR3 size: 11 residues. The germline V gene encodes CDR1 SNHLY and CDR2 FYNNEI. Deletions cut 4 bases from V and 8 bases from J, with 8 bases between. CDR3 sequence: CASSAGVGYTF. The DNA of the CDR3 is TGTGCCAGCAGTGCAGGGGTCGGCTACACCTTC.

The rearrangement uses TRBV28 and TRBJ1-5; 8 bases agree with TRBD1. This CDR3 is built from 14 residues. With 6 bases clipped from V and 5 bases from J, the junction kept 6 bases outside the gene matches. Germline loops: CDR1 MDHEN, CDR2 SYDVKM. CDR3 in amino acids: CASSRGQGYQPQHF. The DNA for the CDR3 is TGTGCCAGCAGCCGAGGACAGGGCTATCAGCCCCAGCATTTT.

V gene TRBV11-2 combines with J gene TRBJ1-6; 7 bases map to TRBD1. V dropped 0 bases and J dropped 9; count of bases not matched to a gene: 14. CDR3 length equals 18 residues. CDR1 is SGHAT and CDR2 is FQNNGV in the germline V gene. CDR3 DNA sequence: TGTGCCAGCAGCTTAGATTATAGGGGGCGAGGTTTTGGTTCACCCCTCCACTTT. Translating it yields CASSLDYRGRGFGSPLHF.

The V call is TRBV19, the J call TRBJ1-2; maybe TRBD1 (6 bases). The CDR3 contains 13 residues. Germline-derived CDR1 and CDR2 are LNHDA and SQIVND (reference sequence). V gave up 3 bases and J gave up 8 bases, with 13 bases separating them. CDR3 bases: TGTGCCAGTAGTATCTCGGGGGGCAGCGGCTACACCTTC. Its translation: CASSISGGSGYTF.

This chain connects TRBV18 to TRBJ2-5; 7 positions match TRBD1. CDR3 size: 13 residues. The junction had 3 bases not matched to a gene; V was cut back by 4 bases and J by 4 bases. CDR1 is KGHSH, CDR2 LQKENI, per germline. Written as DNA, the CDR3 is TGTGCCAGCTCACGACAGGGTGGAGAGACCCAGTACTTC. Its protein product is CASSRQGGETQYF.

V is TRBV18 and J is TRBJ2-1; 10 nucleotides match TRBD1. V lost 0 bases, J lost 10 bases, and 12 bases stayed unmatched. CDR1 is KGHSH, CDR2 LQKENI, per germline. The CDR3 sequence is 17 residues long. In DNA form, the CDR3 reads TGTGCCAGCTCACCACCTCGGGGGACAGGGGCTCTTCAGGAGCAGTTCTTC. Protein: CASSPPRGTGALQEQFF.

J is TRBJ1-1 and V is TRBV5-4, with D possibly TRBD1 on 6 matching bases. Germline V gene lookup returns CDR1 SGHNT and CDR2 YYREEE (reference sequence). The CDR3 has 15 residues. V gave up 3 bases and J gave up 0 bases, with 12 bases separating them. CDR3 in DNA: TGTGCCAGCAGCTCGGGAAGACAGGTGAACACTGAAGCTTTCTTT. Translation gives CASSSGRQVNTEAFF.

The V and J genes are TRBV9 and TRBJ1-3; D remains unclear. The germline V and J ends were trimmed by 4 bases and 3 bases, with 8 bases remaining between them. The CDR3 is 13 amino acids. Per the germline V gene, CDR1 is SGDLS and CDR2 is YYNGEE. The CDR3 spells CASSPPVGNTIYF. In DNA form, the CDR3 reads TGTGCCAGCAGCCCCCCGGTTGGAAACACCATATATTTT. The full variable domain, with the rest looked up from reference TRBV9 and TRBJ1-3, is DSGVTQTPKHLITATGQRVTLRCSPRSGDLSVYWYQQSLDQGLQFLIQYYNGEERAKGNILERFSAQQFPDLHSELNLSSLELGDSALYFCASSPPVGNTIYFGEGSWLTVV.

The chain is built from TRBV7-2 and TRBJ2-7; D call uncertain. Trimming pared 3 bases from V and 0 bases from J, leaving 12 bases between. The germline gives CDR1 SGHTA, CDR2 FQGNSA. The CDR3 has 15 amino acids. CDR3 sequence: CASSFPLSSSYEQYF. CDR3 bases: TGTGCCAGCAGCTTCCCTTTATCCTCCTCCTACGAGCAGTACTTC.

This chain links TRBV11-2 with TRBJ2-7, with D possibly being TRBD2 (7 bases). Germline V gene lookup returns CDR1 SGHAT and CDR2 FQNNGV. The CDR3 is 16 amino acids. V was cut by 4 bases and J by 5 bases, with 21 bases left in between. CDR3 nucleotides: TGTGCCAGCAGCTGGGGTAGGGGGGGGCGTAGCCACGAGCAGTACTTC. Protein product: CASSWGRGGRSHEQYF.

The chain employs TRBV6-6 and TRBJ1-3; D uncertain. Germline assignment: CDR1 MNHNY and CDR2 SVGAGI (reference sequence). The V and J ends lost 8 bases and 11 bases respectively, with 13 bases between them. This CDR3 region has 11 residues. CDR3 loop: CASGEAGSIYF. The CDR3 region has the DNA TGTGCCAGCGGCGAAGCGGGGTCCATATATTTT.

This clone was seen a few times. This chain joins TRBV27 and TRBJ1-3, with D possibly TRBD1 on 6 matching bases. Trimming pared 2 bases from V and 4 bases from J, leaving 9 bases between. Germline loops: CDR1 MNHEY, CDR2 SMNVEV (reference sequence). This CDR3 contains 14 residues. CDR3 bases: TGTGCCAGCAGTTTACAGGGGACGGGAAACACCATATATTTT. Protein sequence: CASSLQGTGNTIYF.

The chain links TRBV7-2 to TRBJ1-2, with D perhaps matching TRBD1 (5 bases). The CDR3 is 15 residues long. The germline V and J ends were trimmed by 3 bases and 7 bases, with 18 bases remaining between them. CDR1 is SGHTA and CDR2 is FQGNSA in the germline V gene. The CDR3 nucleotides read TGTGCCAGCAGCTTTTCAACGGGGGAGATTAGTGGCTACACCTTC. Translating gives CASSFSTGEISGYTF.

This chain links TRBV7-8 with TRBJ2-2, with D possibly matching TRBD1 (6 bases). CDR1 is SGHVS, CDR2 FQNEAQ, per germline. This CDR3 region has 15 residues. Trimming pared 7 bases from V and 1 base from J, leaving 13 bases between. CDR3 nucleotide sequence: TGTGCCAGCAATTCAGGGGCAGGGAACACCGGGGAGCTGTTTTTT. This sequence encodes CASNSGAGNTGELFF.

The chain has TRBV5-4 and TRBJ2-7; 8 nucleotides line up with TRBD2. The CDR3 consists of 16 residues. Germline V gene data show CDR1 as SGHNT and CDR2 as YYREEE (reference sequence). The V segment lost 1 base and the J segment 0 bases; nucleotides outside the gene matches: 6. Here the CDR3 reads CASSLHGGVISYEQYF. CDR3 nucleotides: TGTGCCAGCAGCTTGCACGGGGGGGTGATCTCCTACGAGCAGTACTTC.

The chain joins TRBV20-1 to TRBJ2-7; 13 bases are a match to TRBD2. The CDR3 runs 16 residues. Germline V gene sequence: CDR1 DFQATT, CDR2 SNEGSKA (reference sequence). Trimming cost V 3 bases and J 0 bases; bases outside gene matches: 5. The CDR3 protein is CSASKLAGGFSYEQYF. CDR3 in DNA: TGCAGTGCTAGTAAACTAGCGGGGGGGTTCTCCTACGAGCAGTACTTC.